The 28 T cell receptor beta chains in this list originate from one sample, sequenced in a study of blood T cell repertoires in COVID-19 (TCRdb year 2020). The protocol used for the library was the immunoSEQ multiplex PCR assay. In its TCRdb copy, this immuneACCESS table keeps in-frame sequences only and misses some clones. Where compared with another copy, unresolved V genes explain less than half of these, and the others have no known cause. The sample table holds more than 300,000 clones, of which more than 75% were seen once. The top ten hold around 3.5% of the sample. Sequencing used peripheral blood. These receptors all stem from a young woman who had recovered from COVID-19.

The rearrangement links TRBV7-9 to TRBJ2-1; 8 bases are shared with TRBD1. Per the germline V gene, CDR1 is SEHNR and CDR2 is FQNEAQ (reference sequence). The CDR3 spans 16 residues. Trimming took 5 bases from V and 2 from J; bases not matched to a gene: 8. The CDR3 region is CASSALRDRPYNEQFF. In nucleotides, the CDR3 is TGTGCCAGCAGCGCACTCCGGGACAGGCCCTACAATGAGCAGTTCTTC.

The V and J genes are TRBV6-6 and TRBJ1-2, with 7 bases lining up with TRBD1. Germline CDR1 MNHNY, CDR2 SVGAGI (reference sequence). This CDR3 is 14 amino acids long. V trimming: 2 bases; J trimming: 7 bases; junction bases outside the gene matches: 7. CDR3 DNA: TGTGCCAGCAGTTACGGGGGACAGTTCGGTGGCTACACCTTC. This sequence encodes CASSYGGQFGGYTF.

This chain uses TRBV7-9 with TRBJ1-1; the match to TRBD1 covers 7 bases. Trimming removed 3 bases from V and 0 bases from J; junction bases left unmatched: 4. This CDR3 has 15 amino acids. Germline CDR1 SEHNR, CDR2 FQNEAQ (reference sequence). CDR3 residues: CASSFSGGMNTEAFF. Written as DNA, the CDR3 is TGTGCCAGCAGCTTCTCAGGGGGGATGAACACTGAAGCTTTCTTT.

The chain carries TRBV7-2 and TRBJ2-3, with D unresolved. Germline V lookup: CDR1 SGHTA, CDR2 FQGNSA. This CDR3 is built from 14 residues. Deletions cut 3 bases from V and 3 bases from J, with 10 bases between. The CDR3 is CASSLTPGTDTQYF. CDR3 bases: TGTGCCAGCAGCTTGACCCCCGGGACAGATACGCAGTATTTT. Combining the CDR3 with reference TRBV7-2 and TRBJ2-3 gives the whole variable domain GAGVSQSPSNKVTEKGKDVELRCDPISGHTALYWYRQSLGQGLEFLIYFQGNSAPDKSGLPSDRFSAERTGGSVSTLTIQRTQQEDSAVYLCASSLTPGTDTQYFGPGTRLTVL.

This chain links TRBV19 with TRBJ1-1; 7 positions match TRBD1. Germline V CDR1 and CDR2: LNHDA, SQIVND (reference sequence). V trimming: 6 bases; J trimming: 4 bases; junction bases outside the gene matches: 8. The length of the CDR3 is 14 residues. CDR3: CASRKHNRGTEAFF. CDR3 coding DNA: TGTGCCAGTAGGAAACATAACAGGGGCACTGAAGCTTTCTTT.

This chain links TRBV3-1 (or the pseudogene TRBV3-2) with TRBJ1-2; D is ambiguous. This CDR3 has 12 amino acids. CDR1 LGHDT and CDR2 YNNKEL come from the germline V gene (reference sequence). V lost 1 base to trimming and J lost 8 bases, with 8 bases between them. Here the CDR3 reads CASSQGLLGYTF. CDR3 coding DNA: TGTGCCAGCAGCCAAGGACTCTTGGGCTACACCTTC.

The chain carries TRBV7-2 and TRBJ2-1; possible D gene TRBD1, 6 bases. This CDR3 is built from 15 residues. Germline loops: CDR1 SGHTA, CDR2 FQGNSA. Between the trimmed V and J ends, which lost 4 bases and 7 bases, there was a span of 17 bases. CDR3 in amino acids: CASSSMAYRANEQFF. In DNA form, the CDR3 reads TGTGCCAGCAGCTCTATGGCCTACAGGGCGAATGAGCAGTTCTTC.

This clone was seen only once. The CDR3 loop reads CASRLNNVDSPLHF. The CDR3 DNA follows: TGCGCCAGCAGACTAAATAATGTGGATTCACCCCTCCACTTT. The rearrangement links TRBV10-2 to TRBJ1-6; no definite D call. The CDR3 runs 14 residues. Germline V gene lookup returns CDR1 WSHSY and CDR2 SAAADI. V was pared by 6 bases and J by 8 bases, with 14 bases between.

The rearrangement links TRBV5-4 to TRBJ1-1; 8 nucleotides agree with TRBD1. Trimming took 1 base from V and 5 from J; bases not matched to a gene: 4. The CDR3 length is 14 residues. Germline loops: CDR1 SGHNT, CDR2 YYREEE (reference sequence). The CDR3: CASSLQTGETEAFF. The CDR3 DNA sequence: TGTGCCAGCAGCTTGCAGACAGGGGAAACTGAAGCTTTCTTT.

A single count supports this clone. The V gene is TRBV28, the J gene TRBJ1-2, with a possible D match to TRBD1 (5 bases). The CDR3 is 15 amino acids. Per the germline V gene, CDR1 is MDHEN and CDR2 is SYDVKM. The V gene lost 7 bases and the J gene lost 6 bases, with 21 bases spanning the gap. The CDR3 loop reads CASILGGTLTNGYTF. The CDR3 nucleotides are TGTGCCAGCATCCTGGGAGGGACTCTGACAAATGGCTACACCTTC.

This chain uses TRBV27 with TRBJ2-5; D call uncertain. The CDR3 extends over 13 amino acids. CDR1 and CDR2 from the germline V gene are MNHEY and SMNVEV (reference sequence). V was pared by 6 bases and J by 1 base, with 9 bases between. Written as DNA, the CDR3 is TGTGCCAGCAGCTCAGACACCCAAGAGACCCAGTACTTC. Translating it yields CASSSDTQETQYF.

The chain recombines TRBV5-6 with TRBJ2-1, with 11 bases that match TRBD2. CDR3 length: 15 amino acids. The germline V gene encodes CDR1 SGHDT and CDR2 YYEEEE. Trimming at V came to 4 bases and at J to 8 bases, leaving 8 bases not matched to a gene. The CDR3 protein is CASSRRSSGRYEQFF. In DNA, the CDR3 is TGTGCCAGCAGCCGTCGTTCTAGCGGGAGGTATGAGCAGTTCTTC.

With regard to this clone: The junction departs from germline at one end; a sequencing error may be responsible. The gene calls are TRBV7-2 and TRBJ1-1, with D perhaps TRBD1 (6 bases). The CDR3 has 14 amino acids. Per the germline V gene, CDR1 is SGHTA and CDR2 is FQGNSA. Here the CDR3 DNA reads TGTGTCAGCAGCTTAGCGCAGGGGTCCACTGAAGCTTTCTTT. Amino acid sequence: CVSSLAQGSTEAFF.

For the CDR3, the DNA is TGTGCCAGCAGCGTAGAAGGTCCTAGCGGGAGAGTGGATGAGCAGTTCTTC. It is translated as CASSVEGPSGRVDEQFF. This chain links TRBV9 with TRBJ2-1; TRBD2 aligns across 10 bases. The J segment lost 8 bases and the V segment lost 0 bases, leaving 11 bases of the junction unmatched. Per germline, CDR1 SGDLS and CDR2 YYNGEE. The CDR3 runs to 17 residues.

The genes are TRBV2 and TRBJ2-2; the D gene is possibly TRBD2 (6 bases). The V end was cut by 8 bases, the J end by 2 bases, with 12 bases between. Per the germline V gene, CDR1 is SNHLY and CDR2 is FYNNEI. This CDR3 contains 14 residues. CDR3 DNA sequence: TGTGCCAGCGGCGGGACGGGAAACACCGGGGAGCTGTTTTTT. It specifies CASGGTGNTGELFF. Combining the CDR3 with reference TRBV2 and TRBJ2-2 gives the whole variable domain EPEVTQTPSHQVTQMGQEVILRCVPISNHLYFYWYRQILGQKVEFLVSFYNNEISEKSEIFDDQFSVERPDGSNFTLKIRSTKLEDSAMYFCASGGTGNTGELFFGEGSRLTVL.

V gene TRBV4-3 combines with J gene TRBJ2-3; tentatively, D is TRBD2 (5 bases). The CDR3 is made up of 15 amino acids. The V and J ends lost 3 bases and 2 bases respectively, with 12 bases between them. Germline V gene lookup returns CDR1 LGHNA and CDR2 YSLEER. The CDR3 reads CASSQKAVPTDTQYF. The DNA of the CDR3 is TGCGCCAGCAGCCAGAAAGCGGTCCCCACAGATACGCAGTATTTT.

On this clone: A junction boundary mismatches the germline segment, possibly from a read error. V is TRBV6-1 and J is TRBJ2-1; TRBD1 agrees at 7 bases. Germline lookup yields CDR1 MNHNS and CDR2 SASEGT. The CDR3 consists of 13 residues. CDR3 amino acids: CASTEQGSNEQFF. CDR3 nucleotide sequence: TGTGCCAGCACTGAACAGGGGAGCAATGAGCAGTTCTTC.

A note on this clone: Other DNA sequences in the same sample also yield this CDR3. This rearrangement joins TRBV19 to TRBJ2-2; 9 nucleotides match TRBD2. Per germline, CDR1 LNHDA and CDR2 SQIVND (reference sequence). CDR3 length: 14 residues. Unmatched junction bases numbered 2, after V lost 3 bases and J lost 6 bases. Here the CDR3 DNA reads TGTGCCAGTAGTATCAGGACTAGCGCCGGGGAGCTGTTTTTT. This codes for CASSIRTSAGELFF.

The chain recombines TRBV5-4 with TRBJ2-1, with no clear D. V shed 1 base and J shed 7 bases, with 6 bases lying between them. Germline-derived CDR1 and CDR2 are SGHNT and YYREEE (reference sequence). This CDR3 is built from 12 residues. In DNA form, the CDR3 reads TGTGCCAGCAGCTTGATATTTAATGAGCAGTTCTTC. Translating gives CASSLIFNEQFF.

This rearrangement joins TRBV6-1 to TRBJ2-5; no firm D call. The CDR3 contains 15 residues. Between the trimmed V and J ends, which lost 2 bases and 5 bases, there was a span of 15 bases. Germline loops: CDR1 MNHNS, CDR2 SASEGT. CDR3 in DNA: TGTGCCAGCAGTGAACCGGGTTTTGATGCGGAGACCCAGTACTTC. Protein sequence: CASSEPGFDAETQYF.

This clone was seen only once. The rearrangement joins TRBV27 to TRBJ2-3; perhaps TRBD2 as D (5 bases). Germline V gives CDR1 MNHEY, CDR2 SMNVEV (reference sequence). V dropped 3 bases and J dropped 4 bases, with 8 bases sitting between them. CDR3 size: 13 residues. CDR3 region: CASSFSAADTQYF. CDR3 DNA: TGTGCCAGCAGTTTCTCAGCGGCAGATACGCAGTATTTT.

The chain couples TRBV30 to TRBJ2-5, with D perhaps TRBD2 (7 bases). Trimming left V 0 bases short and J 4 bases short, with 15 bases between. The CDR3 length is 15 residues. The germline V gene encodes CDR1 GTSNPN and CDR2 SVGIG (reference sequence). CDR3: CAWSVGGARRETQYF. As DNA, the CDR3 is TGTGCCTGGAGTGTAGGGGGGGCGCGAAGAGAGACCCAGTACTTC.

This chain joins TRBV19 and TRBJ2-2; 9 bases are a match to TRBD1. Trimming cost V 5 bases and J 5 bases; bases outside gene matches: 12. Per the germline V gene, CDR1 is LNHDA and CDR2 is SQIVND (reference sequence). This CDR3 is 17 amino acids long. CDR3 DNA: TGTGCCAGTAGTGCCGAAGAAACAGGGGGCCGGACCGGGGAGCTGTTTTTT. Residues: CASSAEETGGRTGELFF.

This chain links TRBV12-5 with TRBJ1-1; perhaps TRBD1 as D (5 bases). Trimming pared 10 bases from V and 4 bases from J, leaving 10 bases between. The CDR3 totals 11 residues. Germline loops: CDR1 LGHNT, CDR2 FRNRAP. The CDR3 protein is CATHRPTEAFF. The DNA of the CDR3 is TGTGCTACCCACAGGCCCACTGAAGCTTTCTTT.

This CDR3 reads CASSVASGGVVNTEAFF. CDR3 sequence (DNA): TGTGCCAGCAGCGTGGCATCAGGGGGCGTAGTGAACACTGAAGCTTTCTTT. The V call is TRBV5-5, the J call TRBJ1-1, with 8 nucleotides matching TRBD1. The CDR3 runs to 17 residues. After removal of 4 bases from V and 0 bases from J, the junction contained 11 bases not matched to a gene. Germline V lookup: CDR1 SGHKS, CDR2 YYEKEE (reference sequence). Full variable domain (remainder filled in from reference TRBV5-5 and TRBJ1-1): DAGVTQSPTHLIKTRGQQVTLRCSPISGHKSVSWYQQVLGQGPQFIFQYYEKEERGRGNFPDRFSARQFPNYSSELNVNALLLGDSALYLCASSVASGGVVNTEAFFGQGTRLTVV.

This clone was found once. V is TRBV6-6 and J is TRBJ2-5; 10 nucleotides line up with TRBD2. V lost 4 bases, J lost 2 bases, and 7 bases stayed unmatched. This CDR3 region has 16 residues. Germline-derived CDR1 and CDR2 are MNHNY and SVGAGI (reference sequence). DNA for the CDR3: TGTGCCAGCAGTTTCCGAGCGGGAGGGACTCAAGAGACCCAGTACTTC. It is translated as CASSFRAGGTQETQYF.

This chain links TRBV7-9 with TRBJ2-1; TRBD2 matches 7 bases. Germline V CDR1 and CDR2: SEHNR, FQNEAQ (reference sequence). The CDR3 has 15 amino acids. The V gene end was trimmed by 4 bases and the J gene end by 4 bases; junction bases not matched to a gene: 7. The chain's CDR3 is CASSSQGGEYNEQFF. CDR3 DNA sequence: TGTGCCAGCAGCTCCCAGGGAGGGGAATACAATGAGCAGTTCTTC.

The genes are TRBV14 and TRBJ2-5; 10 positions match TRBD2. CDR1 is SGHDN and CDR2 is FVKESK in the germline V gene. This CDR3 region has 15 residues. Trimming cost V 6 bases and J 4 bases; bases outside gene matches: 8. The chain's CDR3 is CASSWLAGAGETQYF. The CDR3 DNA reads as TGTGCCAGCAGTTGGCTAGCGGGAGCGGGAGAGACCCAGTACTTC.